The 14 T cell receptor beta chains in this list originate from one sample, sequenced in a study of blood T cell repertoires in COVID-19. The assay was immunoSEQ multiplex PCR, and TCRdb's table has in-frame clones only and misses some. The repertoire holds approximately 220,000 clones, with 80% to 85% as singletons. The sequenced sample consisted of peripheral blood. The receptors stem from a woman aged 55-75 years with acute or convalescent COVID-19.

This chain uses TRBV28 with TRBJ2-1; 11 bases agree with TRBD2. Germline V gives CDR1 MDHEN, CDR2 SYDVKM. The CDR3 is 17 residues long. The junction had 7 bases not matched to a gene; V was cut back by 4 bases and J by 2 bases. Written as DNA, the CDR3 is TGTGCCAGCAGTTCTAGACTAGCGGGGCAACCCTACAATGAGCAGTTCTTC. Translated: CASSSRLAGQPYNEQFF. The full variable domain, with the rest looked up from reference TRBV28 and TRBJ2-1, is DVKVTQSSRYLVKRTGEKVFLECVQDMDHENMFWYRQDPGLGLRLIYFSYDVKMKEKGDIPEGYSVSREKKERFSLILESASTNQTSMYLCASSSRLAGQPYNEQFFGPGTRLTVL.

This chain links TRBV10-3 with TRBJ2-2, with D perhaps matching TRBD1 (6 bases). Trimming removed 2 bases from V and 4 bases from J, with 14 bases in between. The CDR3 has 16 residues. Germline V lookup: CDR1 ENHRY, CDR2 SYGVKD. The CDR3 spells CAISEQGHRGTGELFF. Written as DNA, the CDR3 is TGTGCCATCAGTGAGCAGGGACATCGGGGCACCGGGGAGCTGTTTTTT.

The chain is built from TRBV18 and TRBJ1-6; a weak D match, TRBD1 (6 bases). V was clipped by 6 bases and J by 8 bases, with 17 bases between them. Germline CDR1 is KGHSH and CDR2 is LQKENI. The length of the CDR3 is 15 residues. Here the CDR3 DNA reads TGTGCCAGCTCCACCGCACAGGGCGTTGATTCACCCCTCCACTTT. This translates into CASSTAQGVDSPLHF.

This chain uses TRBV12-3 or TRBV12-4 with TRBJ1-6; tentatively, D is TRBD1 (5 bases). Trimming took 5 bases from V and 7 from J, leaving 9 bases between them. The CDR3 sequence is 13 residues long. For the CDR3, the DNA is TGTGCCAGCAGTGGGGGGTCAAATTCACCCCTCCACTTT. Translating gives CASSGGSNSPLHF.

This clone has just one count. The chain recombines TRBV7-6 with TRBJ2-3; 12 bases are shared with TRBD1. Germline V CDR1 and CDR2: SGHVS, FNYEAQ. The CDR3 contains 17 residues. Unmatched junction bases numbered 10, after V lost 5 bases and J lost 4 bases. The CDR3 nucleotides read TGTGCCAGCAGCCCTCCCTTTGGGACAGGGGGCGCAGATACGCAGTATTTT. Translated, it gives CASSPPFGTGGADTQYF.

The J gene is TRBJ1-5, the V gene TRBV6-6, with a weak D call TRBD1 (5 bases). The germline V gene encodes CDR1 MNHNY and CDR2 SVGAGI (reference sequence). The CDR3 runs to 13 residues. With 7 bases removed from V and 4 bases from J, the gap between germline ends came to 11 bases. The CDR3 bases are TGTGCCAGCAATACCAGGGAAAATCAGCCCCAGCATTTT. Protein: CASNTRENQPQHF.

The chain recombines TRBV5-1 with TRBJ2-5; the match to TRBD1 covers 12 bases. Looked up from germline, CDR1 is SGHRS and CDR2 is YFSETQ. The V segment lost 0 bases and the J segment 5 bases; nucleotides outside the gene matches: 2. This CDR3 is 15 amino acids long. CDR3: CASSLEGQGAETQYF. The CDR3 DNA reads as TGCGCCAGCAGCTTGGAGGGACAGGGGGCCGAGACCCAGTACTTC.

The chain carries TRBV27 and TRBJ2-7; D is undetermined. The CDR3 runs to 14 residues. V lost 0 bases and J lost 1, with 7 bases in between. Germline lookup yields CDR1 MNHEY and CDR2 SMNVEV (reference sequence). Here the CDR3 reads CASSLSPVSYEQYF. Written as DNA, the CDR3 is TGTGCCAGCAGTTTATCGCCAGTGTCCTACGAGCAGTACTTC.

The J gene is TRBJ2-1, the V gene TRBV3-1 (or the pseudogene TRBV3-2); a possible D gene is TRBD2 (5 bases). This CDR3 has 13 amino acids. V lost 3 bases, J lost 4 bases, and 7 bases lay in between. Germline values: CDR1 LGHDT, CDR2 YNNKEL (reference sequence). As DNA, the CDR3 is TGTGCCAGCAGCCATCGGGAATACAATGAGCAGTTCTTC. Protein: CASSHREYNEQFF.

The chain has TRBV9 and TRBJ2-3, with 10 positions matching TRBD2. This CDR3 spans 15 amino acids. The germline gives CDR1 SGDLS, CDR2 YYNGEE. V shed 2 bases, J shed 7 bases, and the junction held 7 bases outside the gene matches. The CDR3 nucleotides are TGTGCCAGCAGCGTCGAGCGGGGGGGGGAATATACGCAGTATTTT. As protein: CASSVERGGEYTQYF.

V gene TRBV2 combines with J gene TRBJ1-4, with D tentatively TRBD1 (6 bases). CDR1 SNHLY and CDR2 FYNNEI come from the germline V gene. The CDR3 is made up of 14 amino acids. The V end was cut by 7 bases, the J end by 8 bases, with 17 bases between. This chain's CDR3 is CASTARDTGEKLFF. In DNA, the CDR3 is TGTGCCAGCACTGCCCGGGACACGGGAGAAAAACTGTTTTTT.

V gene TRBV11-2 combines with J gene TRBJ1-2, with TRBD1 as a possible D gene (5 bases). Trimming shortened V by 1 base and J by 4 bases, and 10 bases separated the two germline ends. Germline CDR1 SGHAT, CDR2 FQNNGV. The CDR3 consists of 14 residues. The DNA for the CDR3 is TGTGCCAGCAGCTTAGGACAGACCAGCTATGGCTACACCTTC. Translating gives CASSLGQTSYGYTF.

This rearrangement joins TRBV9 to TRBJ2-2; TRBD1 matches 8 bases. The germline V gene has CDR1 SGDLS and CDR2 YYNGEE. The CDR3 contains 17 residues. J was trimmed by 5 bases and V by 0 bases; bases with no gene match: 9. The CDR3 sequence: CASSVGQGALTTGELFF. The CDR3 DNA follows: TGTGCCAGCAGCGTAGGGCAGGGGGCTTTAACGACCGGGGAGCTGTTTTTT.

The table lists this clone with a count of one. The chain employs TRBV2 and TRBJ1-2; 9 bases map to TRBD1. Trimming removed 5 bases from V and 6 bases from J; junction bases left unmatched: 10. This CDR3 has 15 amino acids. CDR1 and CDR2 from the germline V gene are SNHLY and FYNNEI. The CDR3 coding sequence is TGTGCCAGCAGTAGAAACGGACAGGGGTATGATGGCTACACCTTC. Translated: CASSRNGQGYDGYTF.